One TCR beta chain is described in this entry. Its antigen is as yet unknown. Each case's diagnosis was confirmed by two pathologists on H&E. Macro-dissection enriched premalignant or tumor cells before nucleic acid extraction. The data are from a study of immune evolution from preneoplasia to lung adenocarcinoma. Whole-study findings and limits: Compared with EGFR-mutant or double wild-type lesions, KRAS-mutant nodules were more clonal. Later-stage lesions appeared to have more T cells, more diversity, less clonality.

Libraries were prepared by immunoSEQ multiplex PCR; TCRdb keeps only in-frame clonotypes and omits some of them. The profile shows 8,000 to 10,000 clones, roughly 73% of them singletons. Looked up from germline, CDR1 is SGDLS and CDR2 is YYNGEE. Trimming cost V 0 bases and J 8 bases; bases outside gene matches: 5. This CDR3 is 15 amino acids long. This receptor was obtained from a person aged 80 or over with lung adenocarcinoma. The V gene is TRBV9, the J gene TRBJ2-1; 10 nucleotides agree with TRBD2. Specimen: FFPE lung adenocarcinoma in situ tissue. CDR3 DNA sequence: TGTGCCAGCAGCGTAGACAGCGGGGGGGCGGATGAGCAGTTCTTC. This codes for CASSVDSGGADEQFF.